This entry lists 28 T cell receptor beta chains sequenced from one sample in a study of blood T cell repertoires in COVID-19. The table came from immunoSEQ multiplex PCR; TCRdb's copy has only in-frame clones and leaves some out. Altogether over 150,000 clones are present, over 75% being singletons, with the ten largest covering around 24%. Sequenced: peripheral blood. The receptors derive from a woman aged 70-85 years with acute or convalescent COVID-19.

This sequence joins TRBV6-1 and TRBJ2-3; TRBD2 might be the D (6 bases). Between the trimmed V and J ends, which lost 4 bases and 0 bases, there was a span of 14 bases. From germline, CDR1 is MNHNS and CDR2 SASEGT. The CDR3 is made up of 16 amino acids. The CDR3 here is CASSVFSGTSTDTQYF. As DNA, the CDR3 is TGTGCCAGCAGTGTCTTTAGCGGTACTAGCACAGATACGCAGTATTTT.

This chain links TRBV5-1 with TRBJ2-7; 8 positions agree with TRBD1. The CDR3 extends over 13 amino acids. CDR1 is SGHRS and CDR2 is YFSETQ in the germline V gene. V was clipped by 2 bases and J by 2 bases; unmatched bases: 0. CDR3: CASSLQGAYEQYF. In DNA, the CDR3 is TGCGCCAGCAGCTTACAGGGGGCCTACGAGCAGTACTTC.

This sequence joins TRBV3-1 (or the pseudogene TRBV3-2) and TRBJ1-2; no clear D. The CDR3 is 15 residues long. Germline-derived CDR1 and CDR2 are LGHDT and YNNKEL (reference sequence). V was cut by 1 base and J by 8 bases, with 17 bases left in between. The CDR3 region is CASSQGSQGRGGYTF. In DNA, the CDR3 is TGTGCCAGCAGCCAAGGATCCCAAGGTCGGGGAGGCTACACCTTC.

This clone showed up just a few times. The rearrangement links TRBV14 to TRBJ1-6; 7 nucleotides agree with TRBD1. Germline V gives CDR1 SGHDN, CDR2 FVKESK. The V and J ends lost 0 bases and 8 bases, in that order; junction bases with no gene match: 10. The CDR3 spans 17 residues. CDR3 DNA: TGTGCCAGCAGCCAAGAGTCGGGACAGCATCAATATTCACCCCTCCACTTT. Translated: CASSQESGQHQYSPLHF. The whole variable domain, filled in from reference TRBV14 and TRBJ1-6, reads EAGVTQFPSHSVIEKGQTVTLRCDPISGHDNLYWYRRVMGKEIKFLLHFVKESKQDESGMPNNRFLAERTGGTYSTLKVQPAELEDSGVYFCASSQESGQHQYSPLHFGNGTRLTVT.

This clone appeared a single time. The genes are TRBV2 and TRBJ2-2; D gene unclear. Germline assignment: CDR1 SNHLY and CDR2 FYNNEI. V lost 7 bases to trimming and J lost 0 bases, with 12 bases between them. This CDR3 comprises 15 residues. The CDR3 bases are TGTGCCAGCAAGTCTACGTTCGCGAACACCGGGGAGCTGTTTTTT. It codes for CASKSTFANTGELFF.

This clone is a singleton in its sample. The V call is TRBV28, the J call TRBJ1-5; TRBD1 is a possible D gene (6 bases). The CDR3 has 15 residues. CDR1 and CDR2 from the germline V gene are MDHEN and SYDVKM. V was pared by 5 bases and J by 5 bases, with 16 bases between. CDR3 sequence: CASSPTGRAYQPQHF. The DNA for the CDR3 is TGTGCCAGCAGTCCCACAGGGCGGGCTTATCAGCCCCAGCATTTT.

This clone was seen repeatedly, ten times or more. The rearrangement uses TRBV30 and TRBJ2-3; D unresolved. This CDR3 is built from 13 residues. Germline assignment: CDR1 GTSNPN and CDR2 SVGIG (reference sequence). Trimming took 5 bases from V and 6 from J, leaving 15 bases between them. The CDR3 DNA is TGTGCCTGGGGGTACTCCTACGGGGATACGCAGTATTTT. The encoded protein is CAWGYSYGDTQYF.

This clone occurred a few times. The chain is built from TRBV6-5 and TRBJ2-5; a weak D match, TRBD1 (5 bases). V was trimmed by 7 bases and J by 0 bases, leaving 12 bases between them. CDR1 is MNHEY and CDR2 is SVGAGI in the germline V gene. This CDR3 region has 14 residues. CDR3 nucleotide sequence: TGTGCCAGCACCCTGGGGCAGCACCAAGAGACCCAGTACTTC. It yields the protein CASTLGQHQETQYF.

The V and J genes are TRBV10-1 and TRBJ2-1; no definite D call. This CDR3 has 13 amino acids. Germline assignment: CDR1 WNHNN and CDR2 SYGVQD (reference sequence). V gave up 2 bases and J gave up 12 bases, with 14 bases separating them. CDR3 DNA sequence: TGCGCCAGCAGTGAGCAGGTCCGGTTTGCGCAGTTCTTC. It yields the protein CASSEQVRFAQFF.

This rearrangement joins TRBV27 to TRBJ1-1, with 8 bases that match TRBD1. After removal of 2 bases from V and 0 bases from J, the junction contained 5 bases not matched to a gene. Germline V gives CDR1 MNHEY, CDR2 SMNVEV (reference sequence). The CDR3 spans 16 residues. CDR3 amino acids: CASSLAQGAMNTEAFF. Here the CDR3 DNA reads TGTGCCAGCAGTTTAGCGCAGGGGGCGATGAACACTGAAGCTTTCTTT.

V usage is TRBV4-2 and J usage is TRBJ2-4, with a weak D call TRBD2 (6 bases). The CDR3 covers 15 residues. The germline gives CDR1 LGHNA, CDR2 YNFKEQ. Trimming removed 0 bases at V and 3 bases at J, with 9 bases between. The CDR3 DNA is TGTGCCAGCAGCCAAGACGGGGACTTCAAAAACATTCAGTACTTC. It yields the protein CASSQDGDFKNIQYF.

In DNA form, the CDR3 reads TGTGCCAGCAGCTTAGTTTCGTGGGCGAGCTCGGAGACCCAGTACTTC. This sequence encodes CASSLVSWASSETQYF. This chain uses TRBV7-9 with TRBJ2-5; D is unresolved. The germline V and J ends were trimmed by 1 base and 5 bases, with 17 bases remaining between them. Germline V gives CDR1 SEHNR, CDR2 FQNEAQ (reference sequence). The CDR3 covers 16 residues.

The count of this clone is one. The genes are TRBV5-8 and TRBJ2-3; D remains unclear. This CDR3 is built from 14 residues. Between the trimmed V and J ends, which lost 0 bases and 3 bases, there was a span of 8 bases. Germline V gene data show CDR1 as SGHTS and CDR2 as YDEGEE. The CDR3 protein is CASSLVLSTDTQYF. In DNA, the CDR3 is TGTGCCAGCAGCTTGGTTCTCTCGACAGATACGCAGTATTTT.

V usage is TRBV19 and J usage is TRBJ2-2; possibly TRBD1 for D (5 bases). The germline V gene has CDR1 LNHDA and CDR2 SQIVND (reference sequence). V lost 1 base and J 9 bases, leaving 12 bases between the germline ends. The CDR3 has 14 residues. The CDR3 region has the DNA TGTGCCAGTAGTATAGGGGGCCTTAGAAGGGAGCTGTTTTTT. Translation: CASSIGGLRRELFF.

J is TRBJ2-5 and V is TRBV6-5; TRBD2 agrees at 7 bases. The last part of the DNA fits TRBJ2-7 better; the J call may be wrong. Germline CDR1 reads MNHEY; CDR2 reads SVGAGI. The CDR3 has 15 residues. This chain's CDR3 is CASSASSGLTYEQYF. The CDR3 nucleotides are TGTGCCAGCAGCGCCTCTAGCGGCCTCACCTACGAGCAGTACTTC.

The rearrangement joins TRBV5-1 to TRBJ1-2, with 8 nucleotides matching TRBD1. This CDR3 region has 16 residues. The V and J ends lost 0 bases and 7 bases, in that order; junction bases with no gene match: 11. Per germline, CDR1 SGHRS and CDR2 YFSETQ. CDR3 bases: TGCGCCAGCAGCTTGGAACCTCCCGGGACAGGAATTGGCTACACCTTC. This encodes CASSLEPPGTGIGYTF. The full variable domain, with the rest looked up from reference TRBV5-1 and TRBJ1-2, is KAGVTQTPRYLIKTRGQQVTLSCSPISGHRSVSWYQQTPGQGLQFLFEYFSETQRNKGNFPGRFSGRQFSNSRSEMNVSTLELGDSALYLCASSLEPPGTGIGYTFGSGTRLTVV.

J is TRBJ2-5 and V is TRBV19; the D gene is possibly TRBD2 (6 bases). This CDR3 region has 14 residues. V was pared by 5 bases and J by 0 bases, with 10 bases between. Germline CDR1 and CDR2: LNHDA and SQIVND (reference sequence). CDR3 residues: CASSSSVYQETQYF. The CDR3 coding sequence is TGTGCCAGTAGTTCTAGCGTATACCAAGAGACCCAGTACTTC.

The V gene is TRBV24-1, the J gene TRBJ2-3; maybe TRBD1 (5 bases). The germline V and J ends were trimmed by 2 bases and 2 bases, with 16 bases remaining between them. The germline gives CDR1 KGHDR, CDR2 SFDVKD. This CDR3 comprises 17 residues. CDR3 DNA sequence: TGTGCCACCAGTGATTCTGGAAAACAGGAGACCACAGATACGCAGTATTTT. Protein sequence: CATSDSGKQETTDTQYF.

This clone was observed a handful of times. Here the CDR3 reads CASRRTGGNEQFF. In DNA form, the CDR3 reads TGTGCCAGCAGGAGGACAGGCGGCAATGAGCAGTTCTTC. The V and J genes are TRBV27 and TRBJ2-1, with 7 bases matching TRBD1. CDR1 is MNHEY, CDR2 SMNVEV, per germline (reference sequence). The CDR3 spans 13 residues. The V and J ends lost 6 bases and 6 bases, in that order; junction bases with no gene match: 5.

The chain joins TRBV6-5 to TRBJ1-2, with D perhaps TRBD1 (6 bases). Germline V gives CDR1 MNHEY, CDR2 SVGAGI. The V end was cut by 0 bases, the J end by 6 bases, with 14 bases between. The CDR3 sequence is 15 residues long. CDR3 region: CASSYSYRTVDGYTF. The CDR3 nucleotides read TGTGCCAGCAGTTACTCTTACCGGACAGTTGATGGCTACACCTTC.

In this sample, this clone turned up many times. This specimen includes other DNA sequences encoding the same CDR3. This chain links TRBV4-1 with TRBJ1-2; tentative D call: TRBD1 (6 bases). This CDR3 has 13 amino acids. Deletions cut 3 bases from V and 2 bases from J, with 7 bases between. Germline V gene data show CDR1 as MGHRA and CDR2 as YSYEKL. The CDR3 nucleotides read TGCGCCAGCAGCCAGCAGGGGAACTATGGCTACACCTTC. It translates to CASSQQGNYGYTF.

This clone has just a few counts. This sequence joins TRBV20-1 and TRBJ2-3; the D gene is possibly TRBD2 (7 bases). CDR1 and CDR2 from the germline V gene are DFQATT and SNEGSKA (reference sequence). CDR3 length equals 17 residues. With 3 bases removed from V and 1 base from J, the gap between germline ends came to 20 bases. CDR3 in amino acids: CSASKGGALTRTDTQYF. The CDR3 coding sequence is TGCAGTGCTAGTAAGGGGGGGGCCTTAACCCGCACAGATACGCAGTATTTT.

This clone was seen a few times. The chain recombines TRBV6-1 with TRBJ2-2; TRBD2 agrees at 9 bases. This CDR3 region has 16 residues. CDR1 MNHNS and CDR2 SASEGT come from the germline V gene. The V and J ends lost 4 bases and 3 bases, in that order; junction bases with no gene match: 6. The chain's CDR3 is CASSGAGGLYTGELFF. The CDR3 nucleotides are TGTGCCAGCAGTGGCGCGGGAGGGCTGTACACCGGGGAGCTGTTTTTT.

The V and J genes are TRBV10-2 and TRBJ2-1; 7 bases line up with TRBD2. CDR3 length equals 17 residues. Per germline, CDR1 WSHSY and CDR2 SAAADI. Germline trimming cut 7 bases from V and 7 bases from J; bases unmatched to any gene: 19. The CDR3 region is CASNPTVGGSGENEQFF. The DNA of the CDR3 is TGCGCCAGCAATCCGACGGTGGGCGGGAGTGGAGAGAATGAGCAGTTCTTC.

This chain joins TRBV5-5 and TRBJ2-1, with D possibly TRBD2 on 5 matching bases. This CDR3 spans 15 amino acids. Germline V gene lookup returns CDR1 SGHKS and CDR2 YYEKEE (reference sequence). Deletions cut 4 bases from V and 2 bases from J, with 13 bases between. The CDR3 coding sequence is TGTGCCAGCAGCACGACTAAACAGACCTACAATGAGCAGTTCTTC. The encoded protein is CASSTTKQTYNEQFF.

V usage is TRBV29-1 and J usage is TRBJ2-7; TRBD1 matches at 7 bases. Germline V lookup: CDR1 SQVTM, CDR2 ANQGSEA. The CDR3 is 15 residues long. The V gene end was trimmed by 3 bases and the J gene end by 2 bases; junction bases not matched to a gene: 10. The CDR3 DNA reads as TGCAGCGTTGAGGTTGGGACAGACTTCCCCTACGAGCAGTACTTC. Its translation: CSVEVGTDFPYEQYF.

This clone has at least ten counts. The chain recombines TRBV10-2 with TRBJ1-2, with D unresolved. Trimming took off 7 bases at V and 3 bases at J, with 6 bases between the two ends. This CDR3 has 11 residues. The germline gives CDR1 WSHSY, CDR2 SAAADI. DNA for the CDR3: TGCGCCAGCACAGCGGACTATGGCTACACCTTC. As protein: CASTADYGYTF.

CDR3: CAWSPTGASEAFF. The CDR3 coding sequence is TGTGCCTGGAGTCCGACAGGTGCCTCTGAAGCTTTCTTT. The chain links TRBV30 to TRBJ1-1, with D possibly being TRBD1 (6 bases). The CDR3 totals 13 residues. The germline V and J ends were trimmed by 2 bases and 6 bases, with 13 bases remaining between them. The germline V gene encodes CDR1 GTSNPN and CDR2 SVGIG (reference sequence).